Given below is one T cell receptor beta chain in context. Per the study methods: Cell counts per sample came from amplifying reference gene primers. Generated by immunoSEQ multiplex PCR, the TCRdb table keeps only in-frame clones and is missing some. The V and J calls and clone size are taken from that table; D and trimming were inferred from the DNA. This sample has some 120,000 clones, with more than 80% found just once. The data are from a study of blood T cell repertoires in COVID-19. Study at large: Material from acute and convalescent COVID-19 was sourced from the United States, Italy and Spain.

The CDR3 has 13 residues. CDR1 MNHEY and CDR2 SVGAGI come from the germline V gene. With 8 bases removed from V and 7 bases from J, the gap between germline ends came to 17 bases. Recruited during active infection, patients (from Seattle) were subsequently followed longitudinally. This clonotype was obtained from a woman of 80 years or more with COVID-19, enrolled during active disease. The chain links TRBV6-5 to TRBJ1-1; no clear D gene. Input material: peripheral blood. CDR3 region: CASARPGSGEAFF. The DNA of the CDR3 is TGTGCCAGCGCTCGACCGGGTTCGGGTGAAGCTTTCTTT.